This T cell receptor (beta chain) is drawn from a study of identical twins. TCRdb ran MiXCR on the 5' RACE reads and lists one entry per CDR3 protein. The sample includes 200,000 or so distinct CDR3 sequences, 7.5% of them seen just once. This clonotype appeared many times. V was clipped by 0 bases and J by 2 bases, with 11 bases between them. CDR3 length: 15 residues. CDR1 and CDR2 from the germline V gene are SGHRS and YFSETQ. Donors uniformly comprised healthy Caucasians. The sample was also linked to a second study, of yellow fever vaccine responses in identical twins. According to that study: Reportedly, twins showed a vaccine T cell response that looked partly convergent and partly personalized.

This receptor was taken from a woman under 30 in good health. The V and J genes are TRBV5-1 and TRBJ1-2; no firm D call. Sequencing used memory (CD45RO+) T cells sorted from blood. The CDR3 sequence is CASSLDAFLNYGYTF. As DNA, the CDR3 is TGCGCCAGCAGCTTGGACGCCTTCCTAAACTATGGCTACACCTTC.